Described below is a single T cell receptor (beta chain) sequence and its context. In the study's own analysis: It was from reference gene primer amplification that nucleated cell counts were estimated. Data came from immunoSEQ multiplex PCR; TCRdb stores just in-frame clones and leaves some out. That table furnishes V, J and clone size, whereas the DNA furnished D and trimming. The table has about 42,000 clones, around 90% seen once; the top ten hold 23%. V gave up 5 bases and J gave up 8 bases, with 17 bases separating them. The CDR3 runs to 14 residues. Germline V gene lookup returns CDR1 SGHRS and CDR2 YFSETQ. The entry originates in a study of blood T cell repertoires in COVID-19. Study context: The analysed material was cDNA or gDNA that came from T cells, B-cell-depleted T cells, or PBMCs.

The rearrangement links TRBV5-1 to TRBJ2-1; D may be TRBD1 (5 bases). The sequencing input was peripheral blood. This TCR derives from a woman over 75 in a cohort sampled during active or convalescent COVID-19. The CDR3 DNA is TGCGCCAGCAGTCCGGACATCACAGGCGATGAGCAGTTCTTC. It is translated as CASSPDITGDEQFF.